This is a list of T cell receptor beta chains from one sample in a study of cytomegalovirus exposure and HLA in healthy donors. Measured with immunoSEQ multiplex PCR; TCRdb has only the in-frame clones, and not every one. Counted here are roughly 130,000 clones, roughly 86% occurring once; the ten biggest clones make up around 1.5%. The sequenced sample was PBMCs. The receptor source for this set is a man aged 30 to 39 in good health and CMV-seronegative. The CDR3 runs from the conserved cysteine through the conserved F or W. D genes are given only for firm matches. Clone size appears in some rows only: once, few, many, or a class for an expanded clone.

-	few	TRBJ1-6	TRBV5-4	CASSSEADSPLHF	TGTGCCAGCAGCTCAGAGGCGGATTCACCCCTCCACTTT
TRBD1	-	TRBJ1-1	TRBV27	CASSVSGTGSEAFF	TGTGCCAGCAGTGTCTCCGGGACAGGCTCTGAAGCTTTCTTT
TRBD1	-	TRBJ1-4	TRBV11-2	CASSLIGGSGEKLFF	TGTGCCAGCAGCTTAATAGGGGGCTCAGGGGAAAAACTGTTTTTT
-	-	TRBJ2-4	TRBV9	CASSVDRETKNIQYF	TGTGCCAGCAGCGTAGACAGGGAAACCAAAAACATTCAGTACTTC
-	once	TRBJ1-1	TRBV18	CASSPSQNVGTEAFF	TGTGCCAGCTCACCATCCCAAAATGTCGGCACTGAAGCTTTCTTT
TRBD2	many	TRBJ2-7	TRBV4-3	CASSQDWGGREQYF	TGCGCCAGCAGCCAAGATTGGGGGGGACGGGAGCAGTACTTC
-	-	TRBJ2-5	TRBV10-3	CAISESRVAQETQYF	TGTGCCATCAGTGAGTCGAGGGTCGCTCAAGAGACCCAGTACTTC
TRBD1	-	TRBJ1-1	TRBV11-2	CASSLTDRGGTFF	TGTGCCAGCAGCTTAACGGACAGGGGGGGAACTTTCTTT
-	-	TRBJ1-5	TRBV12-5	CASGEGNSNQPQHF	TGTGCTAGTGGAGAGGGCAATAGCAATCAGCCCCAGCATTTT
TRBD1	-	TRBJ2-1	TRBV7-9	CASSPKPGQGYNEQFF	TGTGCCAGCAGCCCAAAGCCGGGACAGGGCTACAATGAGCAGTTCTTC
TRBD1	few	TRBJ1-2	TRBV30	CAWSETTGGGYTF	TGTGCCTGGAGTGAAACGACAGGGGGTGGCTACACCTTC
-	-	TRBJ1-1	TRBV29-1	CSVQSYRDTEAFF	TGCAGCGTCCAGTCCTACAGGGATACTGAAGCTTTCTTT
-	-	TRBJ1-5	TRBV25-1	CASSESNQPQHF	TGTGCCAGCAGTGAATCGAATCAGCCCCAGCATTTT
TRBD1	-	TRBJ2-7	TRBV6-1	CASRDGDRGFLVF	TGTGCCAGCAGGGACGGCGACAGGGGATTTCTCGTTTTC
TRBD1	-	TRBJ1-1	TRBV5-1	CASSWGQTEAFF	TGCGCCAGCAGCTGGGGACAGACTGAAGCTTTCTTT
TRBD2	-	TRBJ2-7	TRBV29-1	CSVEGREDYEQYF	TGCAGCGTTGAAGGTCGGGAGGACTACGAGCAGTACTTC
TRBD2	once	TRBJ2-7	TRBV5-6	CASSLSGRGEQYF	TGTGCCAGCAGCTTGAGCGGGAGGGGCGAGCAGTACTTC
-	once	TRBJ2-1	TRBV4-3	CASSQAGSANEQFF	TGCGCCAGCAGCCAAGCGGGTAGTGCCAATGAGCAGTTCTTC
-	-	TRBJ2-7	TRBV7-9	CASSDLISDSPEQYF	TGTGCCAGCAGTGATCTTATATCGGACAGTCCTGAGCAGTACTTC
-	few	TRBJ2-5	TRBV7-2	CASSPRRAEETQYF	TGTGCCAGCAGCCCCAGGAGGGCCGAAGAGACCCAGTACTTC
TRBD1	-	TRBJ1-2	TRBV19	CASSSPGQGPSYGYTF	TGTGCCAGTAGTTCTCCGGGACAGGGCCCCTCCTATGGCTACACCTTC
TRBD2	-	TRBJ2-3	TRBV4-2	CASSPVGLADTDTQYF	TGTGCCAGCAGCCCAGTGGGACTAGCGGATACAGATACGCAGTATTTT
TRBD1	-	TRBJ1-4	TRBV4-1	CASSQADRVTLNEKLFF	TGCGCCAGCAGCCAAGCAGACAGGGTTACCCTTAATGAAAAACTGTTTTTT
-	-	TRBJ2-3	TRBV27	CASSFGLSTDTQYF	TGTGCCAGCAGTTTTGGGCTGAGCACAGATACGCAGTATTTT
-	-	TRBJ1-1	TRBV5-1	CASSLGTEARGAFF	TGCGCCAGCAGCTTGGGGACTGAGGCCCGGGGAGCTTTCTTT